The 2 T cell receptor beta chains in this list originate from one sample, sequenced in a study of blood T cell repertoires in COVID-19. Using immunoSEQ multiplex PCR, the repertoire was profiled, and TCRdb retains in-frame clones only, with some absent. The data show roughly 250,000 clones, with around 80% seen just once and under 2% held by the top ten. Sequenced material: peripheral blood. The receptors come from a woman of 80 years or more with acute or convalescent COVID-19.

The J gene is TRBJ2-7, the V gene TRBV7-2, with D possibly being TRBD2 (5 bases). V was pared by 1 base and J by 6 bases, with 10 bases between. Per germline, CDR1 SGHTA and CDR2 FQGNSA. CDR3 size: 13 residues. CDR3: CASSLEGGSEQYF. DNA for the CDR3: TGTGCCAGCAGCTTAGAGGGCGGGTCCGAGCAGTACTTC.

This clone was observed at least ten times. This chain uses TRBV7-2 with TRBJ1-6, with D tentatively TRBD1 (5 bases). The ends were cut back, 0 bases at V and 8 bases at J, with 11 bases in the middle. Per germline, CDR1 SGHTA and CDR2 FQGNSA. CDR3 size: 15 residues. The chain's CDR3 is CASSLAAGWDSPLHF. The CDR3 DNA reads as TGTGCCAGCAGCTTAGCCGCAGGGTGGGATTCACCCCTCCACTTT.